This entry is about one T cell receptor beta chain. The data derive from a study of regulatory T cells in long-lasting Graves disease. Turning to the study itself: Graves' patients, newly diagnosed, had taken antithyroid drugs under 3 months.

There are 14 residues in the CDR3. Trimming took 6 bases from V and 4 from J, leaving 15 bases between them. Germline CDR1 LNHDA, CDR2 SQIVND (reference sequence). Sequencing libraries for TCR beta were prepared with iRepertoire HTBI primers and Arm-PCR of CDR3 regions. TCRdb re-called the multiplex PCR reads with MiXCR, one entry per CDR3 protein. The sample has about 620,000 distinct CDR3 sequences, 15% to 20% seen once; the top ten hold about 17%. Sample time point: newly diagnosed GD, antithyroid drugs for less than 3 months. The TCR library was made from RNA extracted from PBMCs. The data also belong to a second study, concerning T cells in Graves' hyperthyroidism and ophthalmopathy. That work states: Hyperthyroidism was newly diagnosed in patients aged 18 to 65 (duration under 2 months).

J is TRBJ1-2 and V is TRBV19, with a tentative D call TRBD1 (5 bases). Source: peripheral blood mononuclear cells (PBMCs), taken at new diagnosis, from a patient treated with antithyroid drugs. This TCR derives from a woman between 25 and 40 years old with Graves disease. The CDR3 DNA follows: TGTGCCAGTAGCCCCCCCCAGGGCGTCTATGGCTACACCTTC. It yields the protein CASSPPQGVYGYTF.